These 30 T cell receptor beta chains were all obtained from the same sample, sequenced in a study of cytomegalovirus exposure and HLA in healthy donors. Primers for the PCR totalled 60 Vbeta and 13 Jbeta. Profiling relied on immunoSEQ multiplex PCR, and the TCRdb table lists in-frame clones only, not all of them. The sample gives some 150,000 clones, approximately 80% of which show up once; 9.5% to 15% is in the top ten. What was sequenced was PBMCs. The receptor source for this set is a young man in good health and CMV-seropositive.

This chain joins TRBV5-1 and TRBJ2-1, with TRBD2 matching over 7 bases. J was trimmed by 8 bases and V by 0 bases; bases with no gene match: 2. The CDR3 totals 13 residues. Germline loops: CDR1 SGHRS, CDR2 YFSETQ. The CDR3 sequence is CASSLDAGDEQFF. Here the CDR3 DNA reads TGCGCCAGCAGCTTGGATGCGGGAGATGAGCAGTTCTTC.

The chain links TRBV5-6 to TRBJ1-3, with D tentatively TRBD1 (6 bases). The V end lost 4 bases, the J end lost 7 bases, and 12 bases lay between the germline ends. Germline V gives CDR1 SGHDT, CDR2 YYEEEE. The CDR3 extends over 13 amino acids. In DNA form, the CDR3 reads TGTGCCAGCAGCACTAATCAGGGGAACACCATATATTTT. Amino acids: CASSTNQGNTIYF.

J is TRBJ1-1 and V is TRBV9, with 11 bases lining up with TRBD1. J gave up 3 bases and V 2 bases, and 6 bases lay outside the gene matches. From germline, CDR1 is SGDLS and CDR2 YYNGEE. The CDR3 has 16 amino acids. Written as DNA, the CDR3 is TGTGCCAGCAGCGTCCCGGGACAGGGGGGGGACACTGAAGCTTTCTTT. As protein: CASSVPGQGGDTEAFF.

This sequence joins TRBV29-1 and TRBJ2-2, with TRBD1 as a possible D gene (6 bases). Per the germline V gene, CDR1 is SQVTM and CDR2 is ANQGSEA. The V gene lost 6 bases and the J gene lost 4 bases, with 12 bases spanning the gap. The CDR3 consists of 13 residues. The CDR3 region has the DNA TGCAGCGTGGACAGTTATAGCACCGGGGAGCTGTTTTTT. Amino acids: CSVDSYSTGELFF.

This clone occurred a few times. The chain uses TRBV2 and TRBJ2-5, with D possibly matching TRBD2 (6 bases). This CDR3 contains 14 residues. V lost 5 bases to trimming and J lost 0 bases, with 10 bases between them. The V gene's germline CDR1 is SNHLY and CDR2 FYNNEI. The CDR3 sequence: CASSLGLNQETQYF. DNA for the CDR3: TGTGCCAGCAGTCTAGGACTAAACCAAGAGACCCAGTACTTC.

The V and J genes are TRBV14 and TRBJ2-7, with D maybe TRBD1 (5 bases). This CDR3 is 16 amino acids long. The V gene's germline CDR1 is SGHDN and CDR2 FVKESK. V shed 0 bases and J shed 2 bases, with 14 bases lying between them. The DNA for the CDR3 is TGTGCCAGCAGCCAAGATTGGGGCGATCATCCCTACGAGCAGTACTTC. Translation: CASSQDWGDHPYEQYF.

The J gene is TRBJ2-7, the V gene TRBV2; weak D call: TRBD2 (5 bases). V was shortened by 5 bases and J by 2 bases, with 22 bases between the two germline ends. Germline loops: CDR1 SNHLY, CDR2 FYNNEI. CDR3 size: 17 residues. CDR3 coding DNA: TGTGCCAGCAGTCTCCCAAGGAATGGGAGCCTGACCTACGAGCAGTACTTC. It codes for CASSLPRNGSLTYEQYF.

The rearrangement joins TRBV5-1 to TRBJ1-2, with D maybe TRBD1 (5 bases). The CDR3 consists of 14 residues. Trimming took 1 base from V and 4 from J, leaving 11 bases between them. Germline CDR1 and CDR2: SGHRS and YFSETQ. The CDR3 reads CASSLLTGSYGYTF. In DNA, the CDR3 is TGCGCCAGCAGCTTGTTAACAGGTAGCTATGGCTACACCTTC. Filled out from reference TRBV5-1 and TRBJ1-2, the complete variable domain reads KAGVTQTPRYLIKTRGQQVTLSCSPISGHRSVSWYQQTPGQGLQFLFEYFSETQRNKGNFPGRFSGRQFSNSRSEMNVSTLELGDSALYLCASSLLTGSYGYTFGSGTRLTVV.

This sequence joins TRBV6-1 and TRBJ2-7; no clear D. CDR1 and CDR2 (germline): MNHNS, SASEGT. The CDR3 runs 11 residues. Trimming pared 4 bases from V and 3 bases from J, leaving 4 bases between. For the CDR3, the DNA is TGTGCCAGCAGTGCCAGCTACGAGCAGTACTTC. Translated: CASSASYEQYF.

The gene calls are TRBV6-5 and TRBJ1-3; D unresolved. Germline V gene data show CDR1 as MNHEY and CDR2 as SVGAGI. The CDR3 spans 13 residues. Trimming took off 4 bases at V and 2 bases at J, with 6 bases between the two ends. CDR3 coding DNA: TGTGCCAGCAGTTTGGCGGCTGGAAACACCATATATTTT. Translated: CASSLAAGNTIYF.

This sequence joins TRBV28 and TRBJ1-5; 7 nucleotides line up with TRBD1. The CDR3 is made up of 17 amino acids. Germline assignment: CDR1 MDHEN and CDR2 SYDVKM. J was trimmed by 12 bases and V by 2 bases; bases with no gene match: 19. CDR3 in amino acids: CASSLGQDGIPHYLQHF. The DNA of the CDR3 is TGTGCCAGCAGTTTAGGACAGGATGGAATCCCCCACTATCTCCAGCATTTT.

This clone has just a few counts. J is TRBJ1-1 and V is TRBV4-2; D might be TRBD1 (6 bases). Deletions cut 3 bases from V and 3 bases from J, with 17 bases between. This CDR3 region has 16 residues. Germline V lookup: CDR1 LGHNA, CDR2 YNFKEQ. The CDR3 DNA reads TGTGCCAGCAGCCATTCGACAGGCGCATTGGACACTGAAGCTTTCTTT. Translated, it gives CASSHSTGALDTEAFF.

The V and J genes are TRBV19 and TRBJ2-7, with 8 bases matching TRBD2. The germline CDR1 and CDR2 sequences are LNHDA and SQIVND (reference sequence). The trim removed 4 bases at V and 1 base at J, leaving 6 bases unmatched. This CDR3 comprises 15 residues. The CDR3 loop is CASSSRSGGSYEQYF. CDR3 sequence (DNA): TGTGCCAGTAGTAGTCGGTCGGGAGGGTCCTACGAGCAGTACTTC.

J is TRBJ2-7 and V is TRBV2, with TRBD1 as a possible D gene (5 bases). This CDR3 is built from 15 residues. CDR1 SNHLY and CDR2 FYNNEI come from the germline V gene. V dropped 4 bases and J dropped 3 bases, with 16 bases sitting between them. Here the CDR3 DNA reads TGTGCCAGCAGTGCGCAGGGTGCATCCAACTACGAGCAGTACTTC. It is translated as CASSAQGASNYEQYF.

Note on this clone: Other DNA sequences in this sample translate to the same CDR3. This chain links TRBV9 with TRBJ2-5; 9 bases map to TRBD2. The junction had 7 bases not matched to a gene; V was cut back by 0 bases and J by 4 bases. This CDR3 has 16 residues. In germline, CDR1 is SGDLS, CDR2 YYNGEE. The CDR3 loop reads CASSVEGSGRGETQYF. CDR3 nucleotides: TGTGCCAGCAGCGTAGAGGGTAGCGGGAGAGGAGAGACCCAGTACTTC.

The chain is built from TRBV7-9 and TRBJ1-3, with unresolved D. Germline lookup yields CDR1 SEHNR and CDR2 FQNEAQ (reference sequence). The CDR3 loop spans 15 amino acids. V lost 1 base and J 0 bases, leaving 7 bases between the germline ends. The CDR3 reads CASSLGRLSGNTIYF. Written as DNA, the CDR3 is TGTGCCAGCAGCTTAGGTAGACTCTCTGGAAACACCATATATTTT.

V gene TRBV5-1 combines with J gene TRBJ2-1; 13 nucleotides line up with TRBD2. The germline V gene encodes CDR1 SGHRS and CDR2 YFSETQ. The V gene end was trimmed by 1 base and the J gene end by 7 bases; junction bases not matched to a gene: 14. This CDR3 has 19 amino acids. The CDR3 coding sequence is TGCGCCAGCAGCTTGAAAGCGAGGGGCGGGACTAGCGGGAAGAATGAGCAGTTCTTC. Its protein product is CASSLKARGGTSGKNEQFF. The full variable domain, with the rest looked up from reference TRBV5-1 and TRBJ2-1, is KAGVTQTPRYLIKTRGQQVTLSCSPISGHRSVSWYQQTPGQGLQFLFEYFSETQRNKGNFPGRFSGRQFSNSRSEMNVSTLELGDSALYLCASSLKARGGTSGKNEQFFGPGTRLTVL.

The chain uses TRBV28 and TRBJ1-1; unclear D gene. Germline CDR1 MDHEN, CDR2 SYDVKM. Trimming removed 8 bases from V and 4 bases from J, with 8 bases in between. This CDR3 has 11 amino acids. The CDR3 sequence: CASRVSTEAFF. CDR3 sequence (DNA): TGTGCCAGCCGGGTTAGCACTGAAGCTTTCTTT. Using reference TRBV28 and TRBJ1-1 for the parts outside the CDR3, the full variable domain is DVKVTQSSRYLVKRTGEKVFLECVQDMDHENMFWYRQDPGLGLRLIYFSYDVKMKEKGDIPEGYSVSREKKERFSLILESASTNQTSMYLCASRVSTEAFFGQGTRLTVV.

J is TRBJ1-2 and V is TRBV28; D ambiguous. V was clipped by 8 bases and J by 4 bases, with 23 bases between them. This CDR3 contains 16 residues. Germline CDR1 reads MDHEN; CDR2 reads SYDVKM. As DNA, the CDR3 is TGTGCCAGCCGCGGTCCCAGCTACCTCGTTTCCTATGGCTACACCTTC. This encodes CASRGPSYLVSYGYTF.

The rearrangement uses TRBV28 and TRBJ2-7; 7 nucleotides match TRBD2. V shed 5 bases, J shed 1 base, and the junction held 5 bases outside the gene matches. Germline values: CDR1 MDHEN, CDR2 SYDVKM. CDR3 length: 14 amino acids. In DNA form, the CDR3 reads TGTGCCAGCAGTCTATCGGGGGGATCCTACGAGCAGTACTTC. Amino acids: CASSLSGGSYEQYF.

This chain joins TRBV7-8 and TRBJ2-1, with D unresolved. In germline, CDR1 is SGHVS, CDR2 FQNEAQ. V was pared by 0 bases and J by 5 bases, with 8 bases between. This CDR3 contains 14 residues. CDR3 loop: CASSLARLNNEQFF. The CDR3 bases are TGTGCCAGCAGCTTAGCGAGGTTAAACAATGAGCAGTTCTTC.

The rearrangement uses TRBV28 and TRBJ1-3; D is ambiguous. V dropped 8 bases and J dropped 4 bases, with 15 bases sitting between them. Germline V gene data show CDR1 as MDHEN and CDR2 as SYDVKM. The CDR3 is 14 residues long. CDR3 DNA: TGTGCCAGCTTTAACCCACCGGTAGGAAACACCATATATTTT. This codes for CASFNPPVGNTIYF. The full variable domain, in which reference TRBV28 and TRBJ1-3 provide the parts outside the CDR3, is DVKVTQSSRYLVKRTGEKVFLECVQDMDHENMFWYRQDPGLGLRLIYFSYDVKMKEKGDIPEGYSVSREKKERFSLILESASTNQTSMYLCASFNPPVGNTIYFGEGSWLTVV.

This clone was counted a single time. V and J are TRBV20-1 and TRBJ1-1; D might be TRBD1 (6 bases). The CDR3 runs to 11 residues. CDR1 is DFQATT, CDR2 SNEGSKA, per germline (reference sequence). Trimming pared 6 bases from V and 5 bases from J, leaving 10 bases between. CDR3 coding DNA: TGCAGTGCGACAGGTGGGACTGAAGCTTTCTTT. It yields the protein CSATGGTEAFF.

V is TRBV28 and J is TRBJ2-7; D is unclear. The CDR3 is made up of 14 amino acids. Trimming stripped 6 bases from V and 2 bases from J, with 14 bases between. Germline CDR1 and CDR2: MDHEN and SYDVKM. CDR3 region: CASSPVWAPYEQYF. The CDR3 DNA reads as TGTGCCAGCAGCCCAGTCTGGGCTCCCTACGAGCAGTACTTC.

The V gene is TRBV7-9, the J gene TRBJ2-7; TRBD2 matches at 10 bases. Germline CDR1 reads SEHNR; CDR2 reads FQNEAQ (reference sequence). The V gene end was trimmed by 5 bases and the J gene end by 0 bases; junction bases not matched to a gene: 7. The CDR3 contains 16 residues. CDR3 DNA sequence: TGTGCCAGCAGCCTCCGAACTAGCGGGGCCTCCTACGAGCAGTACTTC. The encoded protein is CASSLRTSGASYEQYF.

The rearrangement links TRBV19 to TRBJ2-1, with TRBD2 identical over 12 bases. The CDR3 is made up of 15 amino acids. Trimming cost V 8 bases and J 6 bases; bases outside gene matches: 8. The germline V gene encodes CDR1 LNHDA and CDR2 SQIVND (reference sequence). The CDR3 protein is CASSASGREGNEQFF. The CDR3 DNA sequence: TGTGCCAGTTCCGCTAGCGGGAGGGAGGGCAATGAGCAGTTCTTC.

The chain is built from TRBV28 and TRBJ2-5, with TRBD2 matching over 7 bases. The V and J ends lost 7 bases and 4 bases, in that order; junction bases with no gene match: 6. This CDR3 region has 13 residues. Germline V gene lookup returns CDR1 MDHEN and CDR2 SYDVKM. In nucleotides, the CDR3 is TGTGCCAGCATCCCGGCGGGGGTAGAGACCCAGTACTTC. Its protein product is CASIPAGVETQYF.

Notes on this clone: The sample holds other DNA sequences that translate to the same CDR3. The rearrangement links TRBV7-3 to TRBJ1-1; weak D call: TRBD1 (5 bases). The CDR3 runs to 13 residues. With 2 bases removed from V and 4 bases from J, the gap between germline ends came to 8 bases. Germline values: CDR1 SGHTA, CDR2 FQGTGA. CDR3 residues: CASSLSGGTEAFF. CDR3 nucleotides: TGTGCCAGCAGCTTATCGGGGGGCACTGAAGCTTTCTTT.

The table lists this clone with a few counts. The CDR3 reads CSVYSGANVLTF. Here the CDR3 DNA reads TGCAGCGTTTATTCTGGGGCCAACGTCCTGACTTTC. The chain has TRBV29-1 and TRBJ2-6, with unresolved D. V shed 5 bases and J shed 1 base, with 3 bases lying between them. Germline CDR1 is SQVTM and CDR2 is ANQGSEA. The CDR3 sequence is 12 residues long.

V gene TRBV19 combines with J gene TRBJ2-7, with D perhaps matching TRBD1 (6 bases). Between the trimmed V and J ends, which lost 7 bases and 3 bases, there was a span of 19 bases. In germline, CDR1 is LNHDA, CDR2 SQIVND (reference sequence). This CDR3 is built from 15 residues. CDR3: CASTPRAGTSYEQYF. The CDR3 bases are TGTGCCAGTACCCCGAGGGCTGGGACAAGCTACGAGCAGTACTTC.